The entry below describes one T cell receptor beta chain. Its antigen is currently unknown. RNA transcripts served as the template for amplifying TCR beta CDR3 regions. With the HTBI primer set, the TCR CDR3 went through a first round of RT-PCR. TCRdb reprocessed the multiplex PCR reads via MiXCR and lists one record per CDR3 protein. The sample has hundreds of thousands of distinct CDR3 sequences; less than 45% are singletons. The CDR3 totals 15 residues. Germline V gives CDR1 DFQATT, CDR2 SNEGSKA (reference sequence). The V segment lost 4 bases and the J segment 3 bases; nucleotides outside the gene matches: 5. The data derive from a study of T cells in Graves' hyperthyroidism and ophthalmopathy. Regarding the study as a whole: A 13 V-J signature model discriminated ophthalmopathy versus stable hyperthyroidism.

The sequence was obtained from an adult man with Graves' disease, either hyperthyroidism or ophthalmopathy (not recorded which). The chain joins TRBV20-1 to TRBJ1-6, with 8 nucleotides matching TRBD1. The sample comprised peripheral blood or thyroid tissue (not recorded which). For the CDR3, the DNA is TGCAGTGCTACTACGACAGGGGACTATAATTCACCCCTCCACTTT. Protein product: CSATTTGDYNSPLHF.